What follows are 12 T cell receptor beta chains derived from one specimen sequenced in a study of OX40 agonist ivuxolimab in advanced cancers. Library preparation employed the immunoSEQ multiplex PCR assay. Drawn from immuneACCESS, this table holds only the in-frame rearrangements with V and J called that TCRdb kept. Clones are partly lost; checked studies trace under half to an unresolved V gene and leave the rest unexplained. For this sample the table gives over 85,000 clones, of which approximately 87% were detected only once. Over 4.5% of the sample comes from the top ten. The sample was CD4+ or CD8+ T cells sorted from blood, taken in a trial of the OX40 agonist ivuxolimab. These receptors came from an adult with an advanced solid tumor such as melanoma, head and neck, liver or kidney cancer.

With respect to this clone: Other DNA sequences in the sample encode the same CDR3. The genes are TRBV7-9 and TRBJ1-2; no clear D. The CDR3 spans 13 residues. The V end lost 1 base, the J end lost 6 bases, and 9 bases lay between the germline ends. Germline V gene lookup returns CDR1 SEHNR and CDR2 FQNEAQ (reference sequence). CDR3 DNA: TGTGCCAGCAGCTTAGGTAGGCAGGATGGCTACACCTTC. Translating gives CASSLGRQDGYTF.

The genes are TRBV6-6 and TRBJ2-3, with 9 bases identical to TRBD2. The junction had 7 bases not matched to a gene; V was cut back by 4 bases and J by 11 bases. The CDR3 contains 13 residues. Germline V gene data show CDR1 as MNHNY and CDR2 as SVGAGI (reference sequence). As DNA, the CDR3 is TGTGCCAGCAGTTCCGACGCGGGAGGGGTGCAGTATTTT. Protein product: CASSSDAGGVQYF.

This CDR3 reads CASRDRLTSGSYEQYF. For the CDR3, the DNA is TGTGCCAGCAGGGACCGCCTGACTAGCGGGAGCTACGAGCAGTACTTC. The V gene is TRBV27, the J gene TRBJ2-7; TRBD2 matches at 12 bases. The CDR3 covers 16 residues. V trimming: 6 bases; J trimming: 3 bases; junction bases outside the gene matches: 9. CDR1 and CDR2 from the germline V gene are MNHEY and SMNVEV (reference sequence).

V is TRBV14 and J is TRBJ1-2; unclear D gene. Trimming left V 2 bases short and J 0 bases short, with 10 bases between. CDR3 size: 15 residues. Germline loops: CDR1 SGHDN, CDR2 FVKESK. The CDR3 DNA sequence: TGTGCCAGCAGCCAACAGACGGTAGCTAACTATGGCTACACCTTC. Its protein product is CASSQQTVANYGYTF.

V is TRBV2 and J is TRBJ2-1; D unclear. The germline CDR1 and CDR2 sequences are SNHLY and FYNNEI. This CDR3 region has 13 residues. Deletions cut 8 bases from V and 6 bases from J, with 14 bases between. CDR3 DNA: TGTGCCAGCGCAAGGACCCTGCCCAATGAGCAGTTCTTC. This codes for CASARTLPNEQFF.

This chain connects TRBV6-5 to TRBJ2-7; 12 nucleotides match TRBD2. The junction had 3 bases not matched to a gene; V was cut back by 5 bases and J by 1 base. The length of the CDR3 is 15 residues. CDR1 is MNHEY and CDR2 is SVGAGI in the germline V gene. The CDR3 reads CASSPGLAGSYEQYF. The CDR3 DNA reads TGTGCCAGCAGTCCTGGACTAGCGGGGTCCTACGAGCAGTACTTC.

This clone was observed once. The chain uses TRBV6-5 and TRBJ2-1, with D possibly being TRBD1 (6 bases). The CDR3 runs to 15 residues. Germline V CDR1 and CDR2: MNHEY, SVGAGI. The V end lost 2 bases, the J end lost 4 bases, and 12 bases lay between the germline ends. The chain's CDR3 is CASSYSGQPYNEQFF. CDR3 nucleotides: TGTGCCAGCAGTTACAGCGGACAGCCGTACAATGAGCAGTTCTTC.

A single count supports this clone. The chain couples TRBV18 to TRBJ1-3; D not certain. The CDR3 spans 16 residues. V was cut by 3 bases and J by 1 base, with 13 bases left in between. CDR1 is KGHSH and CDR2 is LQKENI in the germline V gene. In DNA form, the CDR3 reads TGTGCCAGCTCACCGATTGCACTAGCTTCTGGAAACACCATATATTTT. Translating gives CASSPIALASGNTIYF.

This rearrangement joins TRBV7-8 to TRBJ2-5, with 7 bases aligning to TRBD2. The CDR3 runs to 14 residues. V lost 7 bases, J lost 1 base, and 6 bases stayed unmatched. The germline V gene has CDR1 SGHVS and CDR2 FQNEAQ. CDR3 bases: TGTGCCAGCACCGGGAGGACGGGCCAAGAGACCCAGTACTTC. It translates to CASTGRTGQETQYF.

V and J are TRBV6-6 and TRBJ2-7; unclear D gene. CDR1 is MNHNY and CDR2 is SVGAGI in the germline V gene (reference sequence). V was shortened by 4 bases and J by 0 bases, with 7 bases between the two germline ends. There are 13 residues in the CDR3. The CDR3 DNA sequence: TGTGCCAGCAGTTTGTGGGACTCCTACGAGCAGTACTTC. This translates into CASSLWDSYEQYF.

This clone was seen just once. CDR3 loop: CAWSVPGMNTEAFF. The CDR3 coding sequence is TGTGCCTGGAGTGTACCAGGAATGAACACTGAAGCTTTCTTT. The rearrangement links TRBV30 to TRBJ1-1, with unresolved D. Trimming pared 0 bases from V and 0 bases from J, leaving 8 bases between. The CDR3 covers 14 residues. Per germline, CDR1 GTSNPN and CDR2 SVGIG (reference sequence).

The chain has TRBV19 and TRBJ2-5, with TRBD1 identical over 9 bases. V gave up 4 bases and J gave up 1 base; unmatched junction bases: 10. The CDR3 spans 17 residues. Germline loops: CDR1 LNHDA, CDR2 SQIVND (reference sequence). DNA for the CDR3: TGTGCCAGTAGTAGGCCTTCCGGGACAGGGTCCCAAGAGACCCAGTACTTC. Encoded protein: CASSRPSGTGSQETQYF.